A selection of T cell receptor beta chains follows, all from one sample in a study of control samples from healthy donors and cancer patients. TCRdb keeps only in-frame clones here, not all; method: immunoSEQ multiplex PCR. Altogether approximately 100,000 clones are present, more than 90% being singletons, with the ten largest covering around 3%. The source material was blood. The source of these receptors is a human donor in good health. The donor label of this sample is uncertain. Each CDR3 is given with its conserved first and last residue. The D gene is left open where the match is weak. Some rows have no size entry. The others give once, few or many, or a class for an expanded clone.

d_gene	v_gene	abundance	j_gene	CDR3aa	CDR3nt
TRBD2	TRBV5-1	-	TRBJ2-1	CASSLDGGAQNEQFF	TGCGCCAGCAGCTTGGACGGGGGGGCCCAAAATGAGCAGTTCTTC
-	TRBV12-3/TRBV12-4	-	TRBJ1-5	CASSPYTNQPQHF	TGTGCCAGCAGCCCCTACACTAATCAGCCCCAGCATTTT
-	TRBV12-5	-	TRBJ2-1	CASGLVRWGSSYNEQFF	TGTGCTAGTGGTTTGGTACGTTGGGGGAGCTCCTACAATGAGCAGTTCTTC
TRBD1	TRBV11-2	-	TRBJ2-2	CASSLQGVNTGELFF	TGTGCCAGCAGCTTACAGGGGGTGAACACCGGGGAGCTGTTTTTT
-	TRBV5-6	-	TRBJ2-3	CASSLVITDTQYF	TGTGCCAGCAGCTTGGTTATCACAGATACGCAGTATTTT
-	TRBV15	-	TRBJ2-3	CATSPGILADPSTDTQYF	TGTGCCACCAGCCCCGGCATTTTGGCGGACCCTAGCACAGATACGCAGTATTTT
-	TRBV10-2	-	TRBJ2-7	CASSGLGGPYEQYF	TGCGCCAGCAGTGGGTTAGGGGGACCCTACGAGCAGTACTTC
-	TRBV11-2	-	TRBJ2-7	CASGAGGGAAEQYF	TGTGCCAGCGGGGCTGGAGGTGGGGCGGCCGAGCAGTACTTC
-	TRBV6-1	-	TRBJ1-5	CASSDDRNNQPQHF	TGTGCCAGCAGTGATGACAGAAACAATCAGCCCCAGCATTTT
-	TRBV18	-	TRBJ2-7	CASSPSPLRSYEQYF	TGTGCCAGCTCACCATCCCCCCTGAGGTCCTACGAGCAGTACTTC
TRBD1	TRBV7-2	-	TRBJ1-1	CASSLGTGPNVFF	TGTGCCAGCAGCTTAGGGACAGGGCCGAACGTTTTCTTT
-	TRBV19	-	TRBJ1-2	CASTKGSYGYTF	TGTGCCAGTACCAAGGGAAGTTATGGCTACACCTTC
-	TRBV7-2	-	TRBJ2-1	CASRLNRDNEQFF	TGTGCCAGCAGATTGAACAGGGACAATGAGCAGTTCTTC
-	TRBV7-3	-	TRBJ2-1	CASSSTVRPGSEQFF	TGTGCCAGCAGCTCCACCGTCCGACCAGGGAGCGAGCAGTTCTTC
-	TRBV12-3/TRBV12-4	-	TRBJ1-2	CASSRDSSYGYTF	TGTGCCAGCAGTCGTGATTCGAGCTATGGCTACACCTTC
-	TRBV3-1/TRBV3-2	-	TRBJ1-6	CASSQAPGPYNSPLHF	TGTGCCAGCAGCCAAGCCCCGGGGCCGTATAATTCACCCCTCCACTTT
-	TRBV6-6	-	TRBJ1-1	CASSRGTRMGHLNTEAFF	TGTGCCAGCAGTCGTGGGACCCGCATGGGACACTTGAACACTGAAGCTTTCTTT
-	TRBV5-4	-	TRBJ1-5	CASSLDGGRGNQPQHF	TGTGCCAGCAGCTTGGACGGGGGCCGGGGAAATCAGCCCCAGCATTTT
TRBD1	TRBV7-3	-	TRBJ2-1	CASSLKDRGPVNEQFF	TGTGCCAGCAGCTTAAAGGACAGGGGGCCTGTCAATGAGCAGTTCTTC
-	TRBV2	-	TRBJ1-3	CASTEGKGGNTIYF	TGTGCCAGCACCGAGGGCAAGGGGGGAAACACCATATATTTT
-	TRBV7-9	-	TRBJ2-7	CASSGPGPSDDEQYF	TGTGCCAGCAGCGGGCCGGGCCCATCCGATGACGAGCAGTACTTC
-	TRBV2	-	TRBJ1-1	CASSEQGGTEAFF	TGTGCCAGCAGTGAACAAGGGGGCACTGAAGCTTTCTTT
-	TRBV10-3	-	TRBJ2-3	CAISETYTGIGTDTQYF	TGTGCCATCAGTGAGACTTATACAGGGATTGGCACAGATACGCAGTATTTT
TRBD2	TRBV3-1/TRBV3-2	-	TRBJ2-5	CASGGTSGAETQYF	TGTGCCAGTGGGGGGACTAGCGGGGCAGAGACCCAGTACTTC
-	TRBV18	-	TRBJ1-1	CASSPIEKRSNTEAFF	TGTGCCAGCTCACCAATAGAAAAAAGGTCGAACACTGAAGCTTTCTTT
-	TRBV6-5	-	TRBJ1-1	CASSYGGRNTEAFF	TGTGCCAGCAGTTACGGGGGTAGGAACACTGAAGCTTTCTTT
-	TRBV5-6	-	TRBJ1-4	CASSLSANEKLFF	TGTGCCAGCAGCTTGTCAGCGAATGAAAAACTGTTTTTT
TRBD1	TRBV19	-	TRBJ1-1	CASTLGQAQAFF	TGTGCCAGTACCCTAGGACAGGCTCAAGCTTTCTTT
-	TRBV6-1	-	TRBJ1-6	CASSYGGGNSPLHF	TGTGCCAGCAGTTATGGAGGGGGGAATTCACCCCTCCACTTT
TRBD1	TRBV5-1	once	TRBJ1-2	CASSLDYRGSNPYGYTF	TGCGCCAGCAGCTTGGATTACAGGGGGTCGAACCCCTATGGCTACACCTTC
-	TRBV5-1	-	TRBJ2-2	CASKLGGASYAGELFF	TGCGCCAGCAAGCTCGGGGGCGCCTCTTACGCCGGGGAGCTGTTTTTT
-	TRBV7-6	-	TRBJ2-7	CASSLGQQLYGSPGYEQYF	TGTGCCAGCAGCTTAGGACAGCAGCTCTACGGGAGCCCTGGCTACGAGCAGTACTTC
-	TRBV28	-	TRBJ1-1	CASSLWEGDTEAFF	TGTGCCAGCAGTTTATGGGAGGGAGACACTGAAGCTTTCTTT
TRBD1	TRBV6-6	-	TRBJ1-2	CASRSDRERSYGYTF	TGTGCCAGCAGGTCGGACAGGGAGAGAAGTTATGGCTACACCTTC
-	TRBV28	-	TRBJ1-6	CASSFGGAAVGGSPLHF	TGTGCCAGCAGTTTTGGAGGGGCGGCCGTTGGGGGGTCACCCCTCCACTTT
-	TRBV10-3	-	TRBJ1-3	CATYSGKIDTIYF	TGTGCCACCTACTCGGGCAAGATCGACACCATATATTTT
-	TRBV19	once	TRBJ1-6	CASTIGGQGSPLHF	TGTGCCAGTACCATTGGGGGGCAGGGTTCACCCCTCCACTTT
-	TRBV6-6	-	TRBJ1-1	CASSYSGRDTEAFF	TGTGCCAGCAGTTACTCAGGGCGAGACACTGAAGCTTTCTTT
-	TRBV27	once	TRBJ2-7	CASSNSLGLSEQYF	TGTGCCAGCAGTAACTCCCTTGGGCTATCCGAGCAGTACTTC
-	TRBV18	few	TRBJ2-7	CASSPNRDREQYF	TGTGCCAGCTCACCAAACCGGGACCGCGAGCAGTACTTC
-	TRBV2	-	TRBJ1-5	CASRWTGSNQPQHF	TGTGCCAGCAGATGGACGGGTAGCAATCAGCCCCAGCATTTT
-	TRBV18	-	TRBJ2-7	CASSLYQGLSYEQYF	TGTGCCAGCTCACTGTACCAAGGACTCTCCTACGAGCAGTACTTC
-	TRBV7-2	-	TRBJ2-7	CASSFTGEGGYEQYF	TGTGCCAGCAGCTTTACGGGGGAAGGTGGCTACGAGCAGTACTTC
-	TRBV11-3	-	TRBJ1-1	CASSLGGSNTEAFF	TGTGCCAGCAGCTTAGGCGGCAGTAACACTGAAGCTTTCTTT
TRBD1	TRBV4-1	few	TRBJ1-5	CASSQIDGTGRSQPQHF	TGCGCCAGCAGCCAGATCGACGGGACAGGGAGGTCTCAGCCCCAGCATTTT
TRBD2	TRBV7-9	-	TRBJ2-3	CASSFRAGESDTQYF	TGTGCCAGCAGCTTTCGAGCGGGGGAGTCAGATACGCAGTATTTT
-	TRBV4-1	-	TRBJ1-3	CASSQDQSSGNTIYF	TGCGCCAGCAGCCAAGACCAAAGCTCTGGAAACACCATATATTTT
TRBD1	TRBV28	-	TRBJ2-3	CAISLGGTGVFTDTQYF	TGTGCCATCTCCCTAGGCGGGACAGGGGTATTCACAGATACGCAGTATTTT
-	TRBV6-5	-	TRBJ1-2	CASSYSSEKYGYTF	TGTGCCAGCAGTTACTCTTCAGAAAAGTATGGCTACACCTTC
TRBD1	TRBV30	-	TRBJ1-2	CAWSPGQMRYGYTF	TGTGCCTGGAGTCCGGGACAGATGCGGTATGGCTACACCTTC
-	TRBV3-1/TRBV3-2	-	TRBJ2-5	CASSQDKGQYF	TGTGCCAGCAGCCAAGATAAGGGCCAGTACTTC
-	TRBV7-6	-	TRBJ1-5	CASSTHEGMSQPQHF	TGTGCCAGCAGCACTCATGAGGGGATGAGCCAGCCCCAGCATTTT
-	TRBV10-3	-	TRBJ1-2	CAINAGYGYTF	TGTGCCATCAACGCAGGGTATGGCTACACCTTC
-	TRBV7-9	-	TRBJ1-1	CASSLSLTPTEAFF	TGTGCCAGCAGCTTAAGTCTTACCCCCACTGAAGCTTTCTTT
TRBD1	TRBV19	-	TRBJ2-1	CASTQDRGSMDEQFF	TGTGCCAGTACCCAAGACAGGGGTAGCATGGATGAGCAGTTCTTC
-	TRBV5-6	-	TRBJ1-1	CAGSSRAELNTEAFF	TGTGCCGGCAGCTCCCGGGCCGAACTAAACACTGAAGCTTTCTTT
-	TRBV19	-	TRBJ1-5	CASYGTSNQPQHF	TGTGCCAGTTACGGGACAAGCAATCAGCCCCAGCATTTT
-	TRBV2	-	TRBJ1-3	CASSERGNTIYF	TGTGCCAGCAGTGAGAGGGGAAACACCATATATTTT
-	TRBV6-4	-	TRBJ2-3	CASSDSRGGTDTQYF	TGTGCCAGCAGTGACTCCCGCGGGGGCACAGATACGCAGTATTTT
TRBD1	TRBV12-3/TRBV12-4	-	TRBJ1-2	CASSLGLQGEYTF	TGTGCCAGCAGTTTGGGGCTGCAGGGGGAGTACACCTTC